A selection of T cell receptor beta chains follows, all from one sample in a study of response to subunit inactivated influenza vaccine. TCRdb called the RT-PCR reads again in MiXCR, with one record for every CDR3 protein. The sample lists over 150,000 distinct CDR3 sequences; 11% were seen once. The starting material was non-naive T cells sorted from PBMCs, obtained 45 days after vaccination. Receptors originate from a man in his forties or fifties who received an inactivated influenza vaccine. Both conserved end residues are part of each CDR3. A D gene is named only where the DNA matches it firmly. Rows give clone size only sometimes, using once, few, many, or a class for an expanded clone.

CTTLGTRGDTQYF	TGCACCACACTCGGGACTCGAGGGGATACGCAGTATTTT	NA	TRBV29-1	TRBJ2-3	NA
CSVERDAKNIQYF	TGCAGCGTTGAAAGGGATGCCAAAAACATTCAGTACTTC	NA	TRBV29-1	TRBJ2-4	NA
CASVGDEQFF	TGTGCCAGCGTTGGAGATGAGCAGTTCTTC	many	TRBV6-6	TRBJ2-1	NA
CASRERGGPTDTQYF	TGTGCCAGCAGGGAACGGGGGGGCCCCACAGATACGCAGTATTTT	NA	TRBV6-1	TRBJ2-3	TRBD2
CASSLSGGTDTQYF	TGTGCCAGCAGTTTGAGCGGGGGCACAGATACGCAGTATTTT	NA	TRBV12-3/TRBV12-4	TRBJ2-3	TRBD2
CASSWGPTGQGATGELFF	TGTGCCAGCAGTTGGGGACCTACGGGTCAGGGGGCTACCGGGGAGCTGTTTTTT	many	TRBV11-3	TRBJ2-2	TRBD1
CASSQVAQVTGELFF	TGTGCCAGCAGCCAAGTCGCACAGGTCACCGGGGAGCTGTTTTTT	few	TRBV14	TRBJ2-2	NA
CASSQDTARGYELFF	TGCGCCAGCAGCCAAGATACTGCTCGGGGGTATGAGCTGTTTTTT	few	TRBV4-3	TRBJ2-2	NA
CASSYDGNSGNTIYF	TGTGCCAGCAGTTACGACGGAAACTCTGGAAACACCATATATTTT	many	TRBV6-2/TRBV6-3	TRBJ1-3	NA
CASSQEGRPSYNEQFF	TGTGCCAGCAGCCAAGAAGGTAGGCCTAGCTACAATGAGCAGTTCTTC	few	TRBV4-2	TRBJ2-1	NA
CASSDPAPDRGAGELFF	TGCGCCAGCAGTGACCCCGCTCCGGACAGGGGCGCCGGGGAGCTGTTTTTT	NA	TRBV10-1	TRBJ2-2	TRBD1
CACSLAKIWDRELNEQFF	TGTGCCTGCAGTTTAGCGAAAATCTGGGACAGGGAATTGAATGAGCAGTTCTTC	few	TRBV12-3/TRBV12-4	TRBJ2-1	TRBD1
CASRYTQTYEQYF	TGTGCCAGCAGGTACACACAAACCTACGAGCAGTACTTC	once	TRBV6-5	TRBJ2-7	NA
CASSLTTANSPLHF	TGCGCCAGCAGCTTGACGACGGCGAATTCACCCCTCCACTTT	many	TRBV5-1	TRBJ1-6	NA
CASRFGGRNSPLHF	TGTGCCAGCAGGTTCGGGGGGCGGAATTCACCCCTCCACTTT	few	TRBV6-1	TRBJ1-6	NA
CASSWERGLWYEQFF	TGTGCCAGCAGCTGGGAGCGGGGTTTATGGTATGAGCAGTTCTTC	few	TRBV7-2	TRBJ2-1	TRBD2
CCAATRSGKRTDTQYF	TGCTGTGCCGCAACCCGATCAGGGAAACGCACAGATACGCAGTATTTT	NA	TRBV20-1	TRBJ2-3	NA
CATSDRDRELTDTQYF	TGTGCCACCAGTGATCGGGACAGGGAGCTCACAGATACGCAGTATTTT	NA	TRBV24-1	TRBJ2-3	TRBD1
CASSLGETGLSNEQFF	TGTGCCAGCAGTTTAGGGGAAACAGGGTTAAGCAATGAGCAGTTCTTC	many	TRBV28	TRBJ2-1	NA
CASSLLRGGGRNTEAFF	TGTGCCAGCAGTTTACTGAGAGGCGGGGGGAGGAACACTGAAGCTTTCTTT	few	TRBV12-3/TRBV12-4	TRBJ1-1	NA
CASSLWGGPHEQYF	TGTGCCAGCAGCTTATGGGGAGGGCCCCACGAGCAGTACTTC	many	TRBV7-8	TRBJ2-7	TRBD2